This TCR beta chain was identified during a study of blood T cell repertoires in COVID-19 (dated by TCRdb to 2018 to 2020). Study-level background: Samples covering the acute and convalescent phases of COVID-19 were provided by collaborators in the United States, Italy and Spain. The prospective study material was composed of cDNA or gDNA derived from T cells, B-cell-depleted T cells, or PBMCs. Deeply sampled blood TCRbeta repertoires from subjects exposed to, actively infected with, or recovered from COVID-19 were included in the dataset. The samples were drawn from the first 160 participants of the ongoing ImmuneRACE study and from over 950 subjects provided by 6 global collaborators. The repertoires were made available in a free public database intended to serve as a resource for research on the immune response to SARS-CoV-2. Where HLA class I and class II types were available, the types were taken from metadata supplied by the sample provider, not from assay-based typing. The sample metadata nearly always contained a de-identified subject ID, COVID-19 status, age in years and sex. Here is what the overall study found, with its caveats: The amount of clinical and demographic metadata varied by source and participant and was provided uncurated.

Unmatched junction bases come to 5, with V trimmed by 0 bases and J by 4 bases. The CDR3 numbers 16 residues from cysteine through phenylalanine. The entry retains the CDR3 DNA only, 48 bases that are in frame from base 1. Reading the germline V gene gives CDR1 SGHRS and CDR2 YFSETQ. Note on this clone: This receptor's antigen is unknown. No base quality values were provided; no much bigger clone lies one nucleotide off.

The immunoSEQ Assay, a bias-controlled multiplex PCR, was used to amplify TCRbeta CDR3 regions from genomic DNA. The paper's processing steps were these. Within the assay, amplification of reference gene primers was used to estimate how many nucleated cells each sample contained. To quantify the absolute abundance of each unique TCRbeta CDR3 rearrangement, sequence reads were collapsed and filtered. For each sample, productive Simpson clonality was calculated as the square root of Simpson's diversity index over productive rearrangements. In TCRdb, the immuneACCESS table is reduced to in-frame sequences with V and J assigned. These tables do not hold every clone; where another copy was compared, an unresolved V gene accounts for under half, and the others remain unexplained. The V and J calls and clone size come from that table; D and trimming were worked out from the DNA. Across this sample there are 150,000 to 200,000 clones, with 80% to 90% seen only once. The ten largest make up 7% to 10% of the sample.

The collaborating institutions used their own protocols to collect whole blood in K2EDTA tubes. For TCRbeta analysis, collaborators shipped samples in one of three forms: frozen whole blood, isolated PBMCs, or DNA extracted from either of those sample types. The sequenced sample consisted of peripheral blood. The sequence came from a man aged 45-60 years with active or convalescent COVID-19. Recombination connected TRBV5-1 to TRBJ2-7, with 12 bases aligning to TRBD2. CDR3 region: CASSLGTSGNVYEQYF. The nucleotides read TGCGCCAGCAGCTTGGGGACTAGCGGGAACGTGTACGAGCAGTACTTC.